This T cell receptor beta chain was obtained from a study of control samples from healthy donors and cancer patients. The method was immunoSEQ multiplex PCR; TCRdb's version includes in-frame clones alone and lacks a portion of them. Of around 94,000 clones listed, 90% were seen once; the top ten hold 3% to 4.5%. V lost 3 bases to trimming and J lost 2 bases, with 2 bases between them. Germline V gives CDR1 SGHTA, CDR2 FQGNSA. The CDR3 contains 12 residues. Sequencing was performed on blood. This receptor was identified in a woman younger than 35 in good health. The chain uses TRBV7-2 and TRBJ1-5; D remains unclear. The DNA of the CDR3 is TGTGCCAGCAGCTTTGGCAATCAGCCCCAGCATTTT. Its translation is CASSFGNQPQHF.